These 2 T cell receptor beta chains were all obtained from the same sample, sequenced in a study of CD8+ T cells in alopecia areata. RNA extraction was followed by reverse transcription into cDNA, which acted as the sequencing template. The protocol was immunoSEQ multiplex PCR, while the TCRdb copy is restricted to in-frame clones and leaves out a portion. In the table there are 150,000 to 200,000 clones, about three fifths of which are singletons. Treatment here: oral pan-JAK inhibitor, 5-10 mg twice daily. The input for sequencing was CD4+ T cells sorted from blood, taken at approximately week 50, from a patient treated with tofacitinib. The source of these receptors is a human donor with alopecia areata.

J is TRBJ2-1 and V is TRBV5-1; D is perhaps TRBD2 (5 bases). CDR3 length: 15 amino acids. The germline gives CDR1 SGHRS, CDR2 YFSETQ. V shed 0 bases and J shed 0 bases, with 7 bases lying between them. The chain's CDR3 is CASSLALGSYNEQFF. In nucleotides, the CDR3 is TGCGCCAGCAGCTTGGCACTAGGCTCCTACAATGAGCAGTTCTTC.

The chain has TRBV27 and TRBJ2-7; no clear D gene. This CDR3 has 13 amino acids. CDR1 and CDR2 (germline): MNHEY, SMNVEV (reference sequence). The V end lost 3 bases, the J end lost 3 bases, and 9 bases lay between the germline ends. CDR3 loop: CASSLGRGYEQYF. In DNA, the CDR3 is TGTGCCAGCAGTTTGGGTCGCGGCTACGAGCAGTACTTC.